The entry below gives a single T cell receptor (beta chain) sequence along with its context. Germline assignment: CDR1 LNHDA and CDR2 SQIVND (reference sequence). The CDR3 consists of 15 residues. The V and J ends lost 10 bases and 2 bases respectively, with 21 bases between them. The data derive from a study of shared T cell receptors in the human thymus. This table comes from immunoSEQ multiplex PCR, and its TCRdb copy is limited to in-frame clones, with some not included. The sample yields about 660,000 clones, over 75% seen once. The same data also went into a second study, on human thymus T cells. As reported in that work: Repertoires sampled from thymus and blood appeared biased in V and J gene usage.

Sequences were obtained from thymocytes. The genes are TRBV19 and TRBJ2-7; possibly TRBD2 for D (6 bases). This sequence originates from a boy younger than two with a congenital heart defect. The DNA for the CDR3 is TGTGCCACCTCCCCCAGCGGGCGCCCCACCTACGAGCAGTACTTC. Protein: CATSPSGRPTYEQYF.